Listed below are T cell receptor beta chains from one sample, sequenced in a study of blood T cells in healthy people across ages. TCRdb called the 5' RACE reads again in MiXCR, with one record for every CDR3 protein. The sample records some 1 million distinct CDR3 sequences, 40% to 55% being singletons. The sample consisted of blood. Receptors originate from a woman aged 60 to 75 in good health. CDR3s include the opening cysteine and the closing phenylalanine or tryptophan. A D gene is named only where the DNA matches it firmly. Rows give clone size only sometimes, using once, few, many, or a class for an expanded clone.

- | TRBJ1-5 | few | TRBV27 | CASSALNRRGTHQPQHF | TGTGCCAGCAGCGCGCTTAACCGCCGGGGGACACACCAGCCCCAGCATTTT
- | TRBJ2-7 | - | TRBV4-2 | CASSQDASSYEQYF | TGTGCCAGCAGCCAAGATGCCAGCTCCTACGAGCAGTACTTC
TRBD1 | TRBJ2-6 | few | TRBV9 | CASSGAGTGISGANVLTF | TGTGCCAGCAGCGGCGCTGGGACAGGGATCTCTGGGGCCAACGTCCTGACTTTC
- | TRBJ2-5 | once | TRBV4-1 | CASSQDPGASSGGGAQYF | TGCGCCAGCAGCCAAGATCCGGGGGCTAGTTCAGGTGGTGGTGCCCAGTACTTC
- | TRBJ1-1 | - | TRBV7-9 | CASSARSRGTEAFF | TGTGCCAGCAGCGCCAGGTCGAGGGGCACTGAAGCTTTCTTT
- | TRBJ2-2 | - | TRBV5-5 | CASSRMTGELFF | TGTGCCAGCAGCCGTATGACCGGGGAGCTGTTTTTT
- | TRBJ2-7 | few | TRBV28 | CASTGQYYEQYF | TGTGCCAGCACCGGACAGTATTACGAGCAGTACTTC
TRBD1 | TRBJ2-3 | few | TRBV4-1 | CASSQGDRPDTQYF | TGCGCCAGCAGCCAAGGGGACAGGCCAGATACGCAGTATTTT
- | TRBJ1-2 | - | TRBV10-2 | CASSEEGYGYGYTF | TGCGCCAGCAGTGAGGAGGGTTATGGATATGGCTACACCTTC
- | TRBJ2-5 | - | TRBV5-1 | CASNPGSLETQYF | TGCGCCAGCAACCCAGGGAGCCTTGAGACCCAGTACTTC
TRBD1 | TRBJ1-4 | - | TRBV25-1 | CASRKGAGGEKLFF | TGTGCCAGCAGAAAGGGGGCCGGAGGTGAAAAACTGTTTTTT
TRBD2 | TRBJ2-3 | few | TRBV2 | CASSEALRASGSSDTQYF | TGTGCCAGCAGTGAAGCGCTTAGGGCTAGCGGGTCGAGCGATACGCAGTATTTT
- | TRBJ1-6 | - | TRBV10-3 | CATHAGDDNSPLHF | TGTGCCACCCATGCCGGGGACGACAATTCACCCCTCCACTTT
TRBD2 | TRBJ2-5 | - | TRBV10-3 | CAISELAGEETQYF | TGTGCCATCAGCGAACTAGCGGGCGAAGAGACCCAGTACTTC
- | TRBJ2-7 | - | TRBV12-3/TRBV12-4 | CASRLNRDEQYF | TGTGCCAGCAGATTGAACAGGGACGAGCAGTACTTC
- | TRBJ2-3 | many | TRBV5-1 | CASSFVAGDTQYF | TGCGCCAGCAGCTTTGTCGCGGGAGATACGCAGTATTTT
TRBD2 | TRBJ2-7 | - | TRBV29-1 | CSAGLSGSRTYEQYF | TGCAGCGCTGGGCTTAGCGGGAGTAGGACCTACGAGCAGTACTTC
- | TRBJ2-7 | - | TRBV20-1 | CSARDSRAGTQYF | TGCAGTGCTAGAGATAGCCGGGCGGGAACCCAGTACTTC
TRBD2 | TRBJ2-1 | once | TRBV19 | CASSIGGTSGSLNEQYF | TGTGCCAGTAGTATAGGAGGGACTAGCGGGAGCCTCAACGAGCAGTATTTC
TRBD1 | TRBJ2-5 | - | TRBV24-1 | CATSGTGGASQETQYF | TGTGCCACCAGTGGGACAGGGGGCGCCTCCCAAGAGACCCAGTACTTC
- | TRBJ2-7 | few | TRBV7-2 | CASSLPRQGIFSYEQYF | TGTGCCAGCAGCTTACCACGTCAGGGAATTTTCTCCTACGAGCAGTACTTC
- | TRBJ2-5 | - | TRBV2 | CASNYGTYNEQYF | TGTGCCAGCAATTACGGGACCTACAATGAGCAGTACTTC
- | TRBJ1-6 | - | TRBV25-1 | CASSERTNSPLHF | TGTGCCAGCAGTGAACGAACCAATTCACCCCTCCACTTT
TRBD1 | TRBJ2-7 | - | TRBV5-1 | CASSGDRFPSYEQYF | TGCGCCAGCAGCGGGGACAGGTTCCCATCCTACGAGCAGTACTTC
- | TRBJ2-1 | - | TRBV13 | CASSSGPDQTQFF | TGTGCCAGCAGCTCTGGACCGGACCAAACTCAGTTCTTC
TRBD2 | TRBJ2-3 | - | TRBV11-2 | CASSEIAGGGIDTQYF | TGTGCCAGCAGCGAAATAGCGGGAGGGGGCATAGATACGCAGTATTTT
TRBD1 | TRBJ2-3 | - | TRBV10-3 | CAISGSRDRGLDTQYF | TGTGCCATCAGTGGGTCCCGGGACAGGGGCCTTGATACGCAGTATTTT
TRBD2 | TRBJ2-7 | - | TRBV27 | CASRREGQYNEQYF | TGTGCCAGCCGGCGGGAGGGCCAATACAATGAGCAGTACTTC
TRBD2 | TRBJ2-3 | few | TRBV5-1 | CASSLAGTRTDTQYF | TGCGCCAGCAGCTTGGCCGGGACTAGAACAGATACGCAGTATTTT
- | TRBJ1-1 | - | TRBV21-1 | CASPSRGARNTEAFF | TGTGCCAGCCCTTCCCGGGGGGCGAGGAACACTGAAGCTTTCTTT
TRBD1 | TRBJ2-5 | few | TRBV12-3/TRBV12-4 | CASSLAQGVVGTGSETQYF | TGTGCCAGCAGTTTAGCACAGGGGGTTGTGGGGACAGGGTCGGAGACCCAGTACTTC
- | TRBJ1-1 | few | TRBV6-5 | CASSYWTEAFF | TGTGCCAGCAGTTACTGGACTGAAGCTTTCTTT
TRBD2 | TRBJ2-5 | - | TRBV20-1 | CSAYTSPGRQETQYF | TGCAGTGCGTACACTAGCCCCGGGAGGCAAGAGACCCAGTACTTC
- | TRBJ1-2 | few | TRBV20-1 | CSASTGYYGYTF | TGCAGTGCTAGTACAGGATATTATGGCTACACCTTC
TRBD1 | TRBJ1-5 | - | TRBV27 | CASRPLTGTGINQPQHF | TGTGCCAGCAGACCACTTACCGGGACAGGGATTAATCAGCCCCAGCATTTT
- | TRBJ2-7 | once | TRBV10-3 | CAISESAGNSYEQYF | TGTGCCATCAGTGAGTCTGCCGGAAACTCCTACGAGCAGTACTTC
- | TRBJ2-1 | few | TRBV9 | CASSGPYGSEQFF | TGTGCCAGCAGCGGACCCTATGGCAGTGAGCAGTTCTTC
TRBD1 | TRBJ2-7 | few | TRBV29-1 | CSFSNRDSYEQYF | TGCAGCTTCAGCAACCGGGACAGCTACGAGCAGTACTTC
TRBD2 | TRBJ2-1 | - | TRBV5-1 | CASSLGGLAGVEVNEQFF | TGCGCCAGCAGCTTGGGGGGCTTGGCGGGAGTCGAGGTCAATGAGCAGTTCTTC
- | TRBJ2-7 | - | TRBV12-3/TRBV12-4 | CASSSKGFYEQYF | TGTGCCAGCAGTTCCAAAGGGTTCTACGAGCAGTACTTC
- | TRBJ2-5 | - | TRBV9 | CACSAESLTGRETQYF | TGTGCCTGCAGCGCCGAGAGTCTTACAGGGAGGGAGACCCAGTACTTC
TRBD1 | TRBJ2-3 | - | TRBV12-3/TRBV12-4 | CASSTGTALDTQYF | TGTGCCAGCAGTACCGGGACAGCCCTAGATACGCAGTATTTT
- | TRBJ1-4 | - | TRBV11-2 | CVSSKTGTPTEKLFF | TGTGTCAGCAGCAAAACCGGGACACCGACTGAAAAACTGTTTTTT
- | TRBJ2-1 | - | TRBV20-1 | CSARPPGAGSKTQFF | TGCAGTGCTAGGCCCCCTGGGGCAGGGAGTAAGACCCAGTTCTTC
- | TRBJ1-4 | few | TRBV29-1 | CSVEGGQEKLFF | TGCAGCGTTGAAGGCGGGCAAGAAAAACTGTTTTTT
TRBD1 | TRBJ2-7 | - | TRBV6-2/TRBV6-3 | CASRPGQGEYEQYF | TGTGCCAGCAGACCGGGACAGGGGGAGTACGAGCAGTACTTC
- | TRBJ2-5 | - | TRBV9 | CASSDNTGELETQYF | TGTGCCAGCAGCGACAACACGGGAGAATTAGAGACCCAGTACTTC
- | TRBJ2-7 | few | TRBV20-1 | CSADPRSSYEQYF | TGCAGTGCTGACCCCCGTAGCTCCTACGAGCAGTACTTC
- | TRBJ2-3 | - | TRBV3-1 | CASSQASSYTDTQYF | TGTGCCAGCAGCCAAGCTAGCAGTTACACAGATACGCAGTATTTT
TRBD1 | TRBJ1-2 | - | TRBV20-1 | CSASGGTGQHYGYTF | TGCAGTGCCTCAGGGGGGACAGGGCAACACTATGGCTACACCTTC
- | TRBJ2-7 | - | TRBV5-1 | CASSYYRGGSYEQYF | TGCGCCAGCAGCTACTACAGGGGAGGCTCCTACGAGCAGTACTTC
- | TRBJ2-3 | - | TRBV12-3/TRBV12-4 | CASSLTAIGTDTQYF | TGTGCCAGCAGTTTAACTGCGATAGGCACAGATACGCAGTATTTT
- | TRBJ2-7 | few | TRBV7-9 | CASSPRALASYEQYF | TGTGCCAGCAGCCCTAGGGCCCTAGCGAGCTACGAGCAGTACTTC
- | TRBJ2-1 | - | TRBV19 | CAVTWNEQFF | TGTGCAGTTACGTGGAATGAGCAGTTCTTC